This T cell receptor beta chain was recorded in a study of blood T cells in healthy people across ages. Next came a second PCR, run for roughly 6 to 11 cycles, which used a sample-barcoded 5' primer along with a J-beta primer mix. TCRdb used MiXCR to reprocess the 5' RACE reads, holding one entry per CDR3 protein. Of some 1.7 million distinct CDR3 sequences listed, approximately 28% were seen once; the top ten hold more than 6%. Researchers isolated at least 7 million PBMCs per sample. CDR1 and CDR2 (germline): SGHTA, FQGNSA. The length of the CDR3 is 15 residues. Trimming took off 4 bases at V and 1 base at J, with 11 bases between the two ends.

The sample taken for sequencing was blood. The clonotype originates from a woman aged 25-40 years in good health. The chain is built from TRBV7-2 and TRBJ1-5; a possible D gene is TRBD1 (6 bases). The CDR3 sequence: CASSSQGVSNQPQHF. CDR3 nucleotides: TGTGCCAGCAGCTCACAGGGTGTCAGCAATCAGCCCCAGCATTTT.